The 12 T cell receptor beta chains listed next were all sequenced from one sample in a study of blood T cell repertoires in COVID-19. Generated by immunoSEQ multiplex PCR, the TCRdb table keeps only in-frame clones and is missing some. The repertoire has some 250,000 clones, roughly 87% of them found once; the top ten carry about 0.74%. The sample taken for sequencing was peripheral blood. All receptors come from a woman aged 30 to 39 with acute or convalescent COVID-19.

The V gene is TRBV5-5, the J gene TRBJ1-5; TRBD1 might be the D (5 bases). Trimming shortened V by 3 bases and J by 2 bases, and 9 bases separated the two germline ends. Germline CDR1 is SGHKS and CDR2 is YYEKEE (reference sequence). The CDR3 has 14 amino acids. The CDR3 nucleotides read TGTGCCAGCAGCTACGGGACTGGCAATCAGCCCCAGCATTTT. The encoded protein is CASSYGTGNQPQHF.

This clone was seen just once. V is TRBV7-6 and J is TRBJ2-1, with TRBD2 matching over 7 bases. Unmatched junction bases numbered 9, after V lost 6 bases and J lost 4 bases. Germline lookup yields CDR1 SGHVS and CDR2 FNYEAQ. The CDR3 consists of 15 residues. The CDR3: CASSLTSSPYNEQFF. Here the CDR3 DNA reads TGTGCCAGCAGTCTGACTAGCTCCCCTTACAATGAGCAGTTCTTC.

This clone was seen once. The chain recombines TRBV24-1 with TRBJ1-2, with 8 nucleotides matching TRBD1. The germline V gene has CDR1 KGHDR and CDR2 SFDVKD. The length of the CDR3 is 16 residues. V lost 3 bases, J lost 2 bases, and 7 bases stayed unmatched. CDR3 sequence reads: CATSDPTWTGNYGYTF. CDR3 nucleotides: TGTGCCACCAGTGATCCCACTTGGACAGGGAACTATGGCTACACCTTC.

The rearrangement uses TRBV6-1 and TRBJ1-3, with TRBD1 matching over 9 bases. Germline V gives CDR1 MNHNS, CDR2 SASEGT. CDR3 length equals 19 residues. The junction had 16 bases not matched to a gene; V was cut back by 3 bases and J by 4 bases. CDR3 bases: TGTGCCAGCAGTGAGCTGCGTCGTACCGGGACAGGGTGGGGAAACACCATATATTTT. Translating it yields CASSELRRTGTGWGNTIYF.

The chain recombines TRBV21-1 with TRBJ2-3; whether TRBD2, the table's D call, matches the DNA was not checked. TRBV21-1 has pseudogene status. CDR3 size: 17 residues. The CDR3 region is CASSTRRRSGPPDTQYF. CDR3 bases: TGTGCCAGCAGCACTCGACGAAGGAGCGGCCCCCCAGATACGCAGTATTTT.

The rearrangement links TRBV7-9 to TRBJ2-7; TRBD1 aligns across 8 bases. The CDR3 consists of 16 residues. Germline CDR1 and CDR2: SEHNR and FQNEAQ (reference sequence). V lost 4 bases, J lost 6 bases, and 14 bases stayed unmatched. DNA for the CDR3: TGTGCCAGCAGCTCCGCCTTTGGACAGGGCGCGGGCGAGCAGTACTTC. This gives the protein CASSSAFGQGAGEQYF.

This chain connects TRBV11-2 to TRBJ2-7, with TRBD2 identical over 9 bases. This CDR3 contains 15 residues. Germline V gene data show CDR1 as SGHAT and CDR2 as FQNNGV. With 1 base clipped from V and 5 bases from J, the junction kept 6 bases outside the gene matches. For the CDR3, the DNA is TGTGCCAGCAGCTTAGGGGGCGGGAGGGCCGACGAGCAGTACTTC. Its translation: CASSLGGGRADEQYF.

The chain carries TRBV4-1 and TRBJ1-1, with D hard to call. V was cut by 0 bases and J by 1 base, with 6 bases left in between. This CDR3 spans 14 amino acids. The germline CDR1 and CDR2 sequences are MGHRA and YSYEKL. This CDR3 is CASSQDLRNTEAFF. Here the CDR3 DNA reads TGCGCCAGCAGCCAAGATTTGAGGAACACTGAAGCTTTCTTT.

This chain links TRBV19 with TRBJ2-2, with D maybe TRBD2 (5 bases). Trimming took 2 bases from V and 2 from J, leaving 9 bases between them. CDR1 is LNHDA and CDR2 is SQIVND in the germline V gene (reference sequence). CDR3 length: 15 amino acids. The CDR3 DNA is TGTGCCAGTAGTATAACGGGGAGTAACACCGGGGAGCTGTTTTTT. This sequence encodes CASSITGSNTGELFF.

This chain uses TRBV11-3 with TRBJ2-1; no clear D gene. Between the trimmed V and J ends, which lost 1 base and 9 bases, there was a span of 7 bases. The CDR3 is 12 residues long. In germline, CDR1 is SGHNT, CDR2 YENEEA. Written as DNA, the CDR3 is TGTGCCAGCAGCTTAGGTAGTGCTGAGCAGTTCTTC. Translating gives CASSLGSAEQFF.

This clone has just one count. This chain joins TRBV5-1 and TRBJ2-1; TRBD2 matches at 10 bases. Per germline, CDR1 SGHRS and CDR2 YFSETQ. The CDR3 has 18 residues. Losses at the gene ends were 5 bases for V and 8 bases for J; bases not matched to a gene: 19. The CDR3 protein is CASSSLAGELSLADEQFF. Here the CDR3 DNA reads TGCGCCAGCAGTTCCCTAGCGGGAGAGTTGTCCTTGGCGGATGAGCAGTTCTTC.

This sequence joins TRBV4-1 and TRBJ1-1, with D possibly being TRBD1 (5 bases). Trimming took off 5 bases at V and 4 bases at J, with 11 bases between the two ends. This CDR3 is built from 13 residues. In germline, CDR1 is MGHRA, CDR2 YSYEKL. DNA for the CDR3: TGCGCCAGCAGCTGGAACGGGGGCACTGAAGCTTTCTTT. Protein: CASSWNGGTEAFF.